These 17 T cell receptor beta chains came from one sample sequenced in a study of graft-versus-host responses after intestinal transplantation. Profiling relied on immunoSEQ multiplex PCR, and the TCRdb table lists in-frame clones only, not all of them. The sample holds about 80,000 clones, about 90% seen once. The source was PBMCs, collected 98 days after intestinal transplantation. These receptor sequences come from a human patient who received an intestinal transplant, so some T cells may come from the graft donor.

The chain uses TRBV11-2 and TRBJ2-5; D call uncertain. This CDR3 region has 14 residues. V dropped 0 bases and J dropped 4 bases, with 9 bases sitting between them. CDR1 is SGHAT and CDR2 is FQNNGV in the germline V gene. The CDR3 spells CASSLERSVETQYF. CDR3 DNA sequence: TGTGCCAGCAGCTTAGAGAGGTCGGTAGAGACCCAGTACTTC.

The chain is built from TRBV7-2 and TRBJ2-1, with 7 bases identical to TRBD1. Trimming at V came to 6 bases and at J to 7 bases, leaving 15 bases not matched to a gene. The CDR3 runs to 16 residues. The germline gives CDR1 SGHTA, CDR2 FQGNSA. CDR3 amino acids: CASSLHRDSEVNEQFF. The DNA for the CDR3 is TGTGCCAGCAGTTTGCACCGGGACAGTGAAGTGAATGAGCAGTTCTTC.

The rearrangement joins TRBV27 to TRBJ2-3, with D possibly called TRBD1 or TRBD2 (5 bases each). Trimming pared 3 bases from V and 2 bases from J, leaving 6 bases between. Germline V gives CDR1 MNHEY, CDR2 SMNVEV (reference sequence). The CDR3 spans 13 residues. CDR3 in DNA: TGTGCCAGCAGTTTTGGGACCACAGATACGCAGTATTTT. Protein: CASSFGTTDTQYF.

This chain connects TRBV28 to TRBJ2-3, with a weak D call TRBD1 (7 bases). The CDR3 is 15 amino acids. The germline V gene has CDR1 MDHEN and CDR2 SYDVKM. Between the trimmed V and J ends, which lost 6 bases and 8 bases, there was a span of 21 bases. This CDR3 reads CASSRGTARGATQYF. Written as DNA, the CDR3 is TGTGCCAGCAGCCGCGGGACAGCCCGCGGGGCTACGCAGTATTTT.

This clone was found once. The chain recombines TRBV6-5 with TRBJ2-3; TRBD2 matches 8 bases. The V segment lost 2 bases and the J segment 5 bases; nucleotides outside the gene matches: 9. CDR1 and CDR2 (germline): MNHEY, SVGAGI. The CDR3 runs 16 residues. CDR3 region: CASSYVERGWGDTQYF. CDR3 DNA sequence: TGTGCCAGCAGTTACGTTGAGCGGGGGTGGGGAGATACGCAGTATTTT.

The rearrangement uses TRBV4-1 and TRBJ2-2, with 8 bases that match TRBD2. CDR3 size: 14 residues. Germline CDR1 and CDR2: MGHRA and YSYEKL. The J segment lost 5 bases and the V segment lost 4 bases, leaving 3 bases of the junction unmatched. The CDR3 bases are TGCGCCAGCAGCCTCCCGGGGGGGACCGGGGAGCTGTTTTTT. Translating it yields CASSLPGGTGELFF.

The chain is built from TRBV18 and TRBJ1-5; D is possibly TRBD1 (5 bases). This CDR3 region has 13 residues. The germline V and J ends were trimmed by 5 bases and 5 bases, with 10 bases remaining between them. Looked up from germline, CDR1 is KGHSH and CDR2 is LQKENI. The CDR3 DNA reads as TGTGCCAGCTCAGACCAGGGAGATCAGCCCCAGCATTTT. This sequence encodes CASSDQGDQPQHF.

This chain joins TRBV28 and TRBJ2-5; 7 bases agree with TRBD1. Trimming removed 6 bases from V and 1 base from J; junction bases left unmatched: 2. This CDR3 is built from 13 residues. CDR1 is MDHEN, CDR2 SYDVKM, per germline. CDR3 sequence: CASSWTGQETQYF. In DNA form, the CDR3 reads TGTGCCAGCAGCTGGACAGGCCAAGAGACCCAGTACTTC.

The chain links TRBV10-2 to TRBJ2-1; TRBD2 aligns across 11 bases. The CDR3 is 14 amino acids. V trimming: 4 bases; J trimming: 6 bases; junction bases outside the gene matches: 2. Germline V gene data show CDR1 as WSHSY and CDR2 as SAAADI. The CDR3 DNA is TGCGCCAGCAGTGCACTAGCGGGGGTCAATGAGCAGTTCTTC. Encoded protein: CASSALAGVNEQFF.

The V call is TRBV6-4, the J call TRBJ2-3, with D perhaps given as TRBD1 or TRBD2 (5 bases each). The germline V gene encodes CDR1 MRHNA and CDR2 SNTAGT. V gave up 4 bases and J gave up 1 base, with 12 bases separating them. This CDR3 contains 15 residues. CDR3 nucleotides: TGTGCCAGCAGTGTAGGGGATAGCGGCACAGATACGCAGTATTTT. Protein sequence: CASSVGDSGTDTQYF.

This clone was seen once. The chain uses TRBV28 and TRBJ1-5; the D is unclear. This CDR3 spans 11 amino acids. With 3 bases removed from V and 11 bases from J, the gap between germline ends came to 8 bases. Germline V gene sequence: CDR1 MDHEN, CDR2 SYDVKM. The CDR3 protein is CASSFTEAQHF. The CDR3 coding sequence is TGTGCCAGCAGTTTTACAGAAGCCCAGCATTTT.

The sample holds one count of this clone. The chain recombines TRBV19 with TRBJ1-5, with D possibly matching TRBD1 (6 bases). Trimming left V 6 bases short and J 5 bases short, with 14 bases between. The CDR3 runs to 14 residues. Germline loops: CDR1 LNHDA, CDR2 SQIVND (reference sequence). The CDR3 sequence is CASSPMTGDQPQHF. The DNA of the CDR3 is TGTGCCAGTAGCCCTATGACAGGAGATCAGCCCCAGCATTTT.

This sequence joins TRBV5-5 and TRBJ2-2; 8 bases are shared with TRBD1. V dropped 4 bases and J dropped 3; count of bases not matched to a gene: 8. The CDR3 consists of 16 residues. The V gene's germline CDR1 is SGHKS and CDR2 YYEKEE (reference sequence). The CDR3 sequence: CASSPWTGPDTGELFF. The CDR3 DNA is TGTGCCAGCAGCCCTTGGACAGGGCCAGACACCGGGGAGCTGTTTTTT.

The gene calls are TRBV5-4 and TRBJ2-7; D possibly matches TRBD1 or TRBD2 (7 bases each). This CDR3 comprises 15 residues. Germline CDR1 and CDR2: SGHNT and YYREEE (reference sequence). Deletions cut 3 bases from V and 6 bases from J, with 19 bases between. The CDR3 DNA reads TGTGCCAGCAGCTACATCTCAGGGGGGGCCTCCGAGCAGTACTTC. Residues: CASSYISGGASEQYF.

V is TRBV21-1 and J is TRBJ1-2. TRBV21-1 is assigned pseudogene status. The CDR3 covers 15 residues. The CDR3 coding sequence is TGTGCCAGCAGCACTCCCCGGGGGGCAGTCTATGGCTACACCTTC. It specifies CASSTPRGAVYGYTF.

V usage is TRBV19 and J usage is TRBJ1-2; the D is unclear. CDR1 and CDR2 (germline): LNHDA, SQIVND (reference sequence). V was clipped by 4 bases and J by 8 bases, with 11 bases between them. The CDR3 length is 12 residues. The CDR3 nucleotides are TGTGCCAGTAGTACCTCCCGGGTGGGCTACACCTTC. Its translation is CASSTSRVGYTF.

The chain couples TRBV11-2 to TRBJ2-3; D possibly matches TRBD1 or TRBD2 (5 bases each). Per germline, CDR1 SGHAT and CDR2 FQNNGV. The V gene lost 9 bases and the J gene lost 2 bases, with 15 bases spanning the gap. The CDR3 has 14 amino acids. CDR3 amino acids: CASTGLVPTDTQYF. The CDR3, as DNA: TGTGCCAGTACGGGGCTAGTCCCCACAGATACGCAGTATTTT.